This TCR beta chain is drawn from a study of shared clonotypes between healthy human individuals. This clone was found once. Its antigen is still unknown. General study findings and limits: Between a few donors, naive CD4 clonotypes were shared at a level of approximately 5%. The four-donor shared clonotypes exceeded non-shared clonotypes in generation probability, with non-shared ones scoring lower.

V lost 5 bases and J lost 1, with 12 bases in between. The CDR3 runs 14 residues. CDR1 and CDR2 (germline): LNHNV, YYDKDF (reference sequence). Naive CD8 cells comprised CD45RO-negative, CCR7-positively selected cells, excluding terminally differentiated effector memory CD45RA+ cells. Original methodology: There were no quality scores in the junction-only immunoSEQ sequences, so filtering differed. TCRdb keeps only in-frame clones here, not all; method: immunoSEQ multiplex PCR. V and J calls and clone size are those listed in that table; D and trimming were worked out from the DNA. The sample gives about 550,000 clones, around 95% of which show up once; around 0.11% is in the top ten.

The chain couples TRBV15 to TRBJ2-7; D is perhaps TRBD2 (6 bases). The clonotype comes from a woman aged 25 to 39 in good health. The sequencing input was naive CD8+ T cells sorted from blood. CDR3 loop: CATSPSTSSYEQYF. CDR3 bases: TGTGCCACCAGCCCCTCGACTAGTTCCTACGAGCAGTACTTC.